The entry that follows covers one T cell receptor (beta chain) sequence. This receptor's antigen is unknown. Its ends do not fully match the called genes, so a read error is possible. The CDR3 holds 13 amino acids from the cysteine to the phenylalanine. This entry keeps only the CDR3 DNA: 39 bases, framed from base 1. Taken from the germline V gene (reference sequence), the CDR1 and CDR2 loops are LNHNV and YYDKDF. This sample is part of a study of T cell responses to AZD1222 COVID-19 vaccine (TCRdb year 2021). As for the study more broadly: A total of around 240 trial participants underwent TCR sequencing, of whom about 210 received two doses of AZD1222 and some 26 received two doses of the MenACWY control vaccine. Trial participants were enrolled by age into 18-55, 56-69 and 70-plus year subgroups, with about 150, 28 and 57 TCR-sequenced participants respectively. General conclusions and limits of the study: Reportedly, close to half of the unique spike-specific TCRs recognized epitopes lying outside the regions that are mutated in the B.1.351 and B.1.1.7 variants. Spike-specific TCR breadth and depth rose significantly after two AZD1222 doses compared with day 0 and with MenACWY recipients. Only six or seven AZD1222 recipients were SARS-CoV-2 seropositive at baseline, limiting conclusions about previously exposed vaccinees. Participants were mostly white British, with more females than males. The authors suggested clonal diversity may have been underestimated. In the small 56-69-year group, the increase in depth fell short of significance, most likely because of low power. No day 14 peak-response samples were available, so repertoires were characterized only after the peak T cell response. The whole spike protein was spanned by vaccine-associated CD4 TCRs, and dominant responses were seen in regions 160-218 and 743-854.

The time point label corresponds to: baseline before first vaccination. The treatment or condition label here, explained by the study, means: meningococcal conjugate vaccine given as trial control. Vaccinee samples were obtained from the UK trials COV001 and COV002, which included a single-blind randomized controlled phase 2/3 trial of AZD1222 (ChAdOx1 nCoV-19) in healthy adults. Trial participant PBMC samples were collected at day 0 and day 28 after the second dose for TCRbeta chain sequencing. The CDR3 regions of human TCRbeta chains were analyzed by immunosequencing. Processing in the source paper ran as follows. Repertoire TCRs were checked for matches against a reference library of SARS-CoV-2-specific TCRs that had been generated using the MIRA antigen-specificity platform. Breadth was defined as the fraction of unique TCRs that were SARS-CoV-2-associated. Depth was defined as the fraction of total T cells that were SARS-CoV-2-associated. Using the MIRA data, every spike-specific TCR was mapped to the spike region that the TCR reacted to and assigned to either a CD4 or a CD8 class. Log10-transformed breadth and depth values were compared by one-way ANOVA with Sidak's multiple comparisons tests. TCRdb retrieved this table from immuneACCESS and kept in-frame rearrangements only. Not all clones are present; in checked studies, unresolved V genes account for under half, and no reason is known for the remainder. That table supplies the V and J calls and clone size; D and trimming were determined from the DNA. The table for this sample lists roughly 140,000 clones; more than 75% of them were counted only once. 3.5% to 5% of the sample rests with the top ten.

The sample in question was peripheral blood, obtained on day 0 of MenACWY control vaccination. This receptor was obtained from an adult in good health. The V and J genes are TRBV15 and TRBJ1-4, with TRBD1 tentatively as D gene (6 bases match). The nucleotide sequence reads TGCGCCACCAGCACAGGGACTGGGGAAAAACTGTTTTTT. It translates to CATSTGTGEKLFF.